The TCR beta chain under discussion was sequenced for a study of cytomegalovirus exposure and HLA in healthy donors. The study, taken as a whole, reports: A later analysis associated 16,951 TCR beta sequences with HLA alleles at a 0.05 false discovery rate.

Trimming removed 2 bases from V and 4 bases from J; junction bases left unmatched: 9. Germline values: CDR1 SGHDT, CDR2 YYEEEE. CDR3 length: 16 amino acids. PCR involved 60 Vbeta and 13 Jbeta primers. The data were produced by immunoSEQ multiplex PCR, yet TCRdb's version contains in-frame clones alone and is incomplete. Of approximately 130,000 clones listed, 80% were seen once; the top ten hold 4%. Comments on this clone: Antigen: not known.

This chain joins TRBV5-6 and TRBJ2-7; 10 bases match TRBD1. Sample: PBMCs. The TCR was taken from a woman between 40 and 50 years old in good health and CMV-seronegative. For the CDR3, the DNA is TGTGCCAGCAGCTTAGGCCGAGGGACAGGGGTGTACGAGCAGTACTTC. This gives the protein CASSLGRGTGVYEQYF.